This T cell receptor (beta chain) was captured in a study of cytomegalovirus exposure and HLA in healthy donors. V lost 6 bases to trimming and J lost 3 bases; unmatched junction nucleotides: 7. In germline, CDR1 is MNHNS, CDR2 SASEGT. This CDR3 spans 15 amino acids. Regarding the study as a whole: Beyond CMV serostatus, there was no information to go on about immune exposure. Later analysis identified about 17,000 TCR beta sequences associated with HLA alleles, using a false discovery rate threshold of 0.05.

This PCR relied on a set of 60 Vbeta primers and 13 Jbeta primers. The data were produced by immunoSEQ multiplex PCR, yet TCRdb's version contains in-frame clones alone and is incomplete. The sample carries 190,000 or so clones, 82% recorded once. A remark on this clone: Its antigen remains unidentified.

The rearrangement links TRBV6-1 to TRBJ1-4; TRBD1 aligns across 7 bases. The receptor's source is a boy between 2 and 10 years old in good health and CMV-seronegative. Specimen: PBMCs. For the CDR3, the DNA is TGTGCCAGCAGCGAACGACAGGGAGCTAATGAAAAACTGTTTTTT. This gives the protein CASSERQGANEKLFF.